These T cell receptor beta chains were read from a single sample in a study of control samples from healthy donors and cancer patients. Sequencing used immunoSEQ multiplex PCR; TCRdb keeps in-frame clones, though not all of them. The sample has about 130,000 clones, more than 85% seen once; the top ten hold roughly 9.4%. Sequencing input: blood. Source of these receptors: a man younger than 35 in good health. Both conserved end residues are part of each CDR3. Each record gives: CDR3 protein, CDR3 DNA, J gene, clone size, D gene, V gene. A D gene is named only where the DNA matches it firmly. Only part of the rows carry a size: once, few, many, or a class if the clone is expanded.

cdr3_aa: CASSLRSGGATDTQYF
cdr3_nt: TGTGCCAGCAGCTTAAGAAGCGGGGGGGCGACCGATACGCAGTATTTT
j_call: TRBJ2-3
clone_size: NA
d_call: TRBD2
v_call: TRBV7-9

cdr3_aa: CASSYRTGSDSPLHF
cdr3_nt: TGTGCCAGCAGTTACAGGACAGGGTCAGATTCACCCCTCCACTTT
j_call: TRBJ1-6
clone_size: NA
d_call: TRBD1
v_call: TRBV6-5

cdr3_aa: CSVDGTVLNEQFF
cdr3_nt: TGCAGCGTGGACGGGACAGTATTAAATGAGCAGTTCTTC
j_call: TRBJ2-1
clone_size: once
d_call: TRBD1
v_call: TRBV29-1

cdr3_aa: CASSQQGINYGYTF
cdr3_nt: TGTGCCAGCAGCCAGCAGGGCATTAACTATGGCTACACCTTC
j_call: TRBJ1-2
clone_size: NA
d_call: NA
v_call: TRBV14

cdr3_aa: CASSPSGTGGSIQYF
cdr3_nt: TGTGCCAGCAGTCCATCGGGGACAGGGGGTTCCATTCAGTACTTC
j_call: TRBJ2-4
clone_size: NA
d_call: TRBD1
v_call: TRBV28

cdr3_aa: CASSQGQGVISGELFF
cdr3_nt: TGTGCCAGCAGCCAGGGACAGGGGGTTATATCCGGGGAGCTGTTTTTT
j_call: TRBJ2-2
clone_size: NA
d_call: TRBD1
v_call: TRBV5-4

cdr3_aa: CASSVAASSGANVLTF
cdr3_nt: TGTGCCAGCAGCGTAGCGGCCTCCTCTGGGGCCAACGTCCTGACTTTC
j_call: TRBJ2-6
clone_size: NA
d_call: NA
v_call: TRBV9

cdr3_aa: CATSGPPSWGSPTSNQPQHF
cdr3_nt: TGTGCCACCAGTGGTCCACCCAGTTGGGGTTCCCCTACTAGCAATCAGCCCCAGCATTTT
j_call: TRBJ1-5
clone_size: NA
d_call: NA
v_call: TRBV24-1

cdr3_aa: CASSLLGGPQHF
cdr3_nt: TGTGCCAGCAGTTTGTTGGGAGGTCCCCAGCATTTT
j_call: TRBJ1-5
clone_size: NA
d_call: NA
v_call: TRBV12-3/TRBV12-4

cdr3_aa: CASSWGRSSYEQYF
cdr3_nt: TGTGCCAGTAGTTGGGGACGCTCTTCCTACGAGCAGTACTTC
j_call: TRBJ2-7
clone_size: NA
d_call: NA
v_call: TRBV19

cdr3_aa: CSASPQTPEAFF
cdr3_nt: TGCAGTGCTAGTCCCCAAACCCCTGAAGCTTTCTTT
j_call: TRBJ1-1
clone_size: NA
d_call: NA
v_call: TRBV20-1

cdr3_aa: CASSPVRQKGDEQYF
cdr3_nt: TGTGCCAGCTCCCCAGTAAGACAGAAAGGTGACGAGCAGTACTTC
j_call: TRBJ2-7
clone_size: NA
d_call: NA
v_call: TRBV18

cdr3_aa: CASSSSPPSGGHSYEQYF
cdr3_nt: TGCGCCAGCAGCTCCTCCCCGCCTAGCGGGGGACATTCCTACGAGCAGTACTTC
j_call: TRBJ2-7
clone_size: NA
d_call: TRBD2
v_call: TRBV5-1

cdr3_aa: CASSSLREANEKLFF
cdr3_nt: TGTGCCAGCAGTTCATTAAGGGAAGCTAATGAAAAACTGTTTTTT
j_call: TRBJ1-4
clone_size: NA
d_call: NA
v_call: TRBV27

cdr3_aa: CASRQDRGSYYGYTF
cdr3_nt: TGTGCCAGCAGACAGGACAGGGGCTCCTACTATGGCTACACCTTC
j_call: TRBJ1-2
clone_size: NA
d_call: TRBD1
v_call: TRBV27

cdr3_aa: CSVPKTGGSRVGYTF
cdr3_nt: TGCAGCGTCCCTAAGACAGGGGGCTCTCGCGTTGGCTACACCTTC
j_call: TRBJ1-2
clone_size: NA
d_call: TRBD1
v_call: TRBV29-1

cdr3_aa: CATATGPNQPQHF
cdr3_nt: TGTGCCACCGCCACAGGGCCCAATCAGCCCCAGCATTTT
j_call: TRBJ1-5
clone_size: once
d_call: NA
v_call: TRBV24-1

cdr3_aa: CASSSDTGGFNSPLHF
cdr3_nt: TGTGCCAGCAGTTCCGATACAGGGGGCTTCAATTCACCCCTCCACTTT
j_call: TRBJ1-6
clone_size: NA
d_call: TRBD1
v_call: TRBV6-5

cdr3_aa: CSVTHTLASWGTREQYF
cdr3_nt: TGCAGCGTTACCCACACCCTAGCCAGCTGGGGGACTCGCGAGCAGTACTTC
j_call: TRBJ2-7
clone_size: NA
d_call: NA
v_call: TRBV29-1

cdr3_aa: CASSPSGLTYQETQYF
cdr3_nt: TGTGCCAGCTCACCATCGGGCCTCACCTACCAAGAGACCCAGTACTTC
j_call: TRBJ2-5
clone_size: NA
d_call: NA
v_call: TRBV18

cdr3_aa: CASSSQRGMQPQHF
cdr3_nt: TGTGCCAGCAGTTCCCAAAGGGGTATGCAGCCCCAGCATTTT
j_call: TRBJ1-5
clone_size: NA
d_call: NA
v_call: TRBV5-6

cdr3_aa: CASSHLGSEQYF
cdr3_nt: TGTGCCAGCAGTCATCTCGGCAGCGAGCAGTACTTC
j_call: TRBJ2-7
clone_size: once
d_call: NA
v_call: TRBV3-1/TRBV3-2

cdr3_aa: CASSLGGDVTDTQYF
cdr3_nt: TGTGCCAGCAGCCTGGGGGGGGATGTCACAGATACGCAGTATTTT
j_call: TRBJ2-3
clone_size: NA
d_call: TRBD2
v_call: TRBV9

cdr3_aa: CASSTGFRYF
cdr3_nt: TGTGCCAGCAGCACAGGGTTCCGGTACTTC
j_call: TRBJ2-4
clone_size: NA
d_call: NA
v_call: TRBV6-5

cdr3_aa: CSVDFRVNYGYTF
cdr3_nt: TGCAGCGTTGACTTCCGGGTGAACTATGGCTACACCTTC
j_call: TRBJ1-2
clone_size: NA
d_call: NA
v_call: TRBV29-1

cdr3_aa: CASSRDRGTSNQPQHF
cdr3_nt: TGTGCCAGCTCACGGGACAGGGGGACGAGCAATCAGCCCCAGCATTTT
j_call: TRBJ1-5
clone_size: NA
d_call: TRBD1
v_call: TRBV18

cdr3_aa: CASSRGQGDNNEQFF
cdr3_nt: TGTGCCAGCAGCCGCGGACAGGGGGATAACAATGAGCAGTTCTTC
j_call: TRBJ2-1
clone_size: NA
d_call: TRBD1
v_call: TRBV11-3

cdr3_aa: CSVESGGAGETQYF
cdr3_nt: TGCAGCGTTGAATCGGGGGGGGCCGGAGAGACCCAGTACTTC
j_call: TRBJ2-5
clone_size: NA
d_call: TRBD2
v_call: TRBV29-1

cdr3_aa: CASSLIQGESDTQYF
cdr3_nt: TGTGCCAGCAGTTTAATCCAGGGTGAATCAGATACGCAGTATTTT
j_call: TRBJ2-3
clone_size: NA
d_call: NA
v_call: TRBV27

cdr3_aa: CASSLDWWTIYNEQFF
cdr3_nt: TGTGCCAGCAGCTTAGATTGGTGGACGATCTACAATGAGCAGTTCTTC
j_call: TRBJ2-1
clone_size: NA
d_call: NA
v_call: TRBV11-2

cdr3_aa: CASSASSYNEQFF
cdr3_nt: TGTGCCAGCAGTGCTAGCTCCTACAATGAGCAGTTCTTC
j_call: TRBJ2-1
clone_size: NA
d_call: NA
v_call: TRBV6-4

cdr3_aa: CASSQNRASGNTIYF
cdr3_nt: TGTGCCAGCAGCCAAAACAGGGCCTCTGGAAACACCATATATTTT
j_call: TRBJ1-3
clone_size: NA
d_call: NA
v_call: TRBV7-6

cdr3_aa: CASSLQRGELDTQYF
cdr3_nt: TGCGCCAGCAGCTTGCAGCGGGGGGAACTGGATACGCAGTATTTT
j_call: TRBJ2-3
clone_size: NA
d_call: TRBD2
v_call: TRBV5-1

cdr3_aa: CAWSGTAIYEQYF
cdr3_nt: TGTGCCTGGTCCGGGACAGCCATCTACGAGCAGTACTTC
j_call: TRBJ2-7
clone_size: NA
d_call: TRBD1
v_call: TRBV30

cdr3_aa: CASSDSMDTNYGYTF
cdr3_nt: TGTGCCAGCAGTGACTCGATGGATACCAACTATGGCTACACCTTC
j_call: TRBJ1-2
clone_size: few
d_call: NA
v_call: TRBV6-4

cdr3_aa: CASSIHPVRGANVLTF
cdr3_nt: TGTGCCAGTAGTATACACCCCGTCCGCGGGGCCAACGTCCTGACTTTC
j_call: TRBJ2-6
clone_size: NA
d_call: NA
v_call: TRBV19

cdr3_aa: CAISPGTGNQPQHF
cdr3_nt: TGTGCCATCAGTCCAGGGACCGGCAATCAGCCCCAGCATTTT
j_call: TRBJ1-5
clone_size: NA
d_call: NA
v_call: TRBV10-3

cdr3_aa: CASTTPNQPQHF
cdr3_nt: TGTGCCAGCACCACCCCGAATCAGCCCCAGCATTTT
j_call: TRBJ1-5
clone_size: NA
d_call: NA
v_call: TRBV28

cdr3_aa: CASSETGQGQPQHF
cdr3_nt: TGTGCCAGCAGCGAGACAGGACAGGGACAGCCCCAGCATTTT
j_call: TRBJ1-5
clone_size: NA
d_call: TRBD1
v_call: TRBV9

cdr3_aa: CASSRTGRGAADTQYF
cdr3_nt: TGTGCCAGCAGCCGGACGGGGCGGGGGGCAGCAGATACGCAGTATTTT
j_call: TRBJ2-3
clone_size: NA
d_call: TRBD2
v_call: TRBV5-4

cdr3_aa: CASEPLRDYNEQFF
cdr3_nt: TGTGCCAGCGAGCCCCTGCGGGATTACAATGAGCAGTTCTTC
j_call: TRBJ2-1
clone_size: NA
d_call: NA
v_call: TRBV7-9

cdr3_aa: CASSPLGGNTEAFF
cdr3_nt: TGTGCCAGCAGCCCCCTTGGTGGTAACACTGAAGCTTTCTTT
j_call: TRBJ1-1
clone_size: NA
d_call: NA
v_call: TRBV9

cdr3_aa: CATSGNSRRRDYGYTF
cdr3_nt: TGTGCCACCAGCGGAAACTCGAGAAGGAGGGACTATGGCTACACCTTC
j_call: TRBJ1-2
clone_size: NA
d_call: NA
v_call: TRBV15

cdr3_aa: CASSGEGAQETQYF
cdr3_nt: TGTGCCAGTTCCGGGGAGGGAGCTCAAGAGACCCAGTACTTC
j_call: TRBJ2-5
clone_size: NA
d_call: TRBD2
v_call: TRBV7-8

cdr3_aa: CASTPRDNQGETQYF
cdr3_nt: TGTGCCAGCACCCCTCGGGACAATCAAGGGGAGACCCAGTACTTC
j_call: TRBJ2-5
clone_size: NA
d_call: NA
v_call: TRBV6-5

cdr3_aa: CASSLEVDYEQYF
cdr3_nt: TGCGCCAGCAGCTTGGAGGTCGACTACGAGCAGTACTTC
j_call: TRBJ2-7
clone_size: NA
d_call: NA
v_call: TRBV5-1

cdr3_aa: CASSPGQGLNEKLFF
cdr3_nt: TGTGCCAGCAGCCCAGGGCAGGGATTGAATGAAAAACTGTTTTTT
j_call: TRBJ1-4
clone_size: NA
d_call: NA
v_call: TRBV7-6

cdr3_aa: CASRKLRDRGSPLHF
cdr3_nt: TGTGCCAGCAGGAAACTCCGGGACAGGGGTTCACCCCTCCACTTT
j_call: TRBJ1-6
clone_size: NA
d_call: TRBD1
v_call: TRBV7-2

cdr3_aa: CATGDRGDNEAFF
cdr3_nt: TGTGCCACCGGGGACAGGGGTGATAATGAAGCTTTCTTT
j_call: TRBJ1-1
clone_size: NA
d_call: TRBD1
v_call: TRBV15

cdr3_aa: CASSPLVSNEQFF
cdr3_nt: TGTGCCAGCAGTCCTCTAGTATCCAATGAGCAGTTCTTC
j_call: TRBJ2-1
clone_size: NA
d_call: NA
v_call: TRBV6-5

cdr3_aa: CASSGPGGTANYGYTF
cdr3_nt: TGTGCCAGCAGCGGCCCGGGCGGGACAGCAAACTATGGCTACACCTTC
j_call: TRBJ1-2
clone_size: NA
d_call: TRBD1
v_call: TRBV7-9